A selection of T cell receptor beta chains follows, all from one sample in a study of CD8 T cells in Susac syndrome. TCRdb ran MiXCR on the immunoSEQ multiplex PCR reads and lists one entry per CDR3 protein. Seen here are roughly 400,000 distinct CDR3 sequences, around 83% observed once, and the top ten hold about 0.12%. The specimen was CD8+ T cells from PBMCs. These receptors were taken from a human donor with multiple sclerosis. Each CDR3 is given with its conserved first and last residue. The order of the fields is CDR3 protein, CDR3 DNA, clone size, J gene, V gene, D gene. The D gene is left open where the match is weak. Part of the rows lack a size; the others show once, few, many or a class for expanded clones.

CDR3aa: CASSLAQGAQYF
CDR3nt: TGTGCCAGCAGCTTGGCTCAGGGGGCGCAGTACTTC
abundance: .
j_gene: TRBJ2-7
v_gene: TRBV5-4
d_gene: TRBD1

CDR3aa: CASSLGGRENQPQHF
CDR3nt: TGCGCCAGCAGCTTGGGCGGCAGGGAGAATCAGCCCCAGCATTTT
abundance: .
j_gene: TRBJ1-5
v_gene: TRBV5-1
d_gene: .

CDR3aa: CATSRVVANEKLFF
CDR3nt: TGTGCCACCAGCAGAGTAGTTGCTAATGAAAAACTGTTTTTT
abundance: .
j_gene: TRBJ1-4
v_gene: TRBV15
d_gene: .

CDR3aa: CASSQTGTSNQPQHF
CDR3nt: TGCGCCAGCAGCCAAACCGGGACCTCCAATCAGCCCCAGCATTTT
abundance: .
j_gene: TRBJ1-5
v_gene: TRBV4-1
d_gene: .

CDR3aa: CASSQVYSNEQFF
CDR3nt: TGCGCCAGCAGCCAAGTATATAGCAATGAGCAGTTCTTC
abundance: .
j_gene: TRBJ2-1
v_gene: TRBV4-1
d_gene: .

CDR3aa: CASSVGLAGGTGELFF
CDR3nt: TGTGCCAGCAGCGTAGGACTAGCGGGGGGAACCGGGGAGCTGTTTTTT
abundance: .
j_gene: TRBJ2-2
v_gene: TRBV9
d_gene: TRBD2

CDR3aa: CASSLAGQGASYEQYF
CDR3nt: TGTGCCAGCAGCTTGGCGGGACAGGGGGCATCCTACGAGCAGTACTTC
abundance: .
j_gene: TRBJ2-7
v_gene: TRBV5-6
d_gene: TRBD1

CDR3aa: CASSEEDRKIYYGYTF
CDR3nt: TGTGCCAGCAGTGAAGAGGACAGGAAAATTTACTATGGCTACACCTTC
abundance: .
j_gene: TRBJ1-2
v_gene: TRBV6-1
d_gene: TRBD1

CDR3aa: CASSSSGGRGNTGELFF
CDR3nt: TGTGCCAGCAGCTCTTCAGGGGGACGGGGGAACACCGGGGAGCTGTTTTTT
abundance: .
j_gene: TRBJ2-2
v_gene: TRBV7-9
d_gene: TRBD1

CDR3aa: CSVERRQGSYEQYF
CDR3nt: TGCAGCGTAGAGAGACGACAGGGCTCCTACGAGCAGTACTTC
abundance: .
j_gene: TRBJ2-7
v_gene: TRBV29-1
d_gene: TRBD1

CDR3aa: CASSQDLLVSEQYF
CDR3nt: TGCGCCAGCAGCCAAGATCTCCTAGTAAGCGAGCAGTACTTC
abundance: once
j_gene: TRBJ2-7
v_gene: TRBV4-1
d_gene: .

CDR3aa: CASSFSGGANNEQFF
CDR3nt: TGTGCCAGCAGTTTTAGCGGGGGGGCCAACAATGAGCAGTTCTTC
abundance: .
j_gene: TRBJ2-1
v_gene: TRBV27
d_gene: TRBD2

CDR3aa: CASSYYPPGQSTDTQYF
CDR3nt: TGTGCCAGCAGTTACTATCCCCCGGGACAGAGCACAGATACGCAGTATTTT
abundance: .
j_gene: TRBJ2-3
v_gene: TRBV6-5
d_gene: TRBD1

CDR3aa: CASSEFGGCEQYF
CDR3nt: TGTGCCAGCAGTGAATTTGGGGGGTGCGAGCAGTACTTC
abundance: .
j_gene: TRBJ2-7
v_gene: TRBV6-1
d_gene: .

CDR3aa: CASSDDGYYEQYF
CDR3nt: TGTGCCAGCAGCGATGACGGCTACTACGAGCAGTACTTC
abundance: .
j_gene: TRBJ2-7
v_gene: TRBV5-5
d_gene: .

CDR3aa: CASSPRDLLYEQYF
CDR3nt: TGCGCCAGCAGCCCCAGGGATCTGCTCTACGAGCAGTACTTC
abundance: .
j_gene: TRBJ2-7
v_gene: TRBV5-1
d_gene: .

CDR3aa: CSVSGGTAVYEQYF
CDR3nt: TGCAGCGTGTCGGGTGGGACCGCCGTCTACGAGCAGTACTTC
abundance: .
j_gene: TRBJ2-7
v_gene: TRBV29-1
d_gene: .

CDR3aa: CASQGDTQYF
CDR3nt: TGTGCCAGTCAGGGAGATACGCAGTATTTT
abundance: few
j_gene: TRBJ2-3
v_gene: TRBV9
d_gene: .

CDR3aa: CATSRDTYTYNEQFF
CDR3nt: TGTGCCACCAGCAGAGATACATATACCTACAATGAGCAGTTCTTC
abundance: .
j_gene: TRBJ2-1
v_gene: TRBV15
d_gene: .

CDR3aa: CAWRGGTGFWMNTEAFF
CDR3nt: TGTGCCTGGAGAGGCGGGACAGGGTTCTGGATGAACACTGAAGCTTTCTTT
abundance: .
j_gene: TRBJ1-1
v_gene: TRBV30
d_gene: TRBD1

CDR3aa: CSAQDRGSGGRYNEQFF
CDR3nt: TGCAGTGCTCAGGACAGGGGGAGCGGGGGCCGCTACAATGAGCAGTTCTTC
abundance: .
j_gene: TRBJ2-1
v_gene: TRBV20-1
d_gene: TRBD1

CDR3aa: CASRAGTGPYNEQFF
CDR3nt: TGTGCCAGCAGGGCCGGGACAGGGCCCTACAATGAGCAGTTCTTC
abundance: .
j_gene: TRBJ2-1
v_gene: TRBV6-4
d_gene: TRBD1

CDR3aa: CASSDLDLIYEQYF
CDR3nt: TGTGCCAGCAGTGATCTGGACCTAATTTACGAGCAGTACTTC
abundance: .
j_gene: TRBJ2-7
v_gene: TRBV2
d_gene: .

CDR3aa: CSVEDVSQLYGYTF
CDR3nt: TGCAGCGTTGAAGATGTGAGCCAGCTCTATGGCTACACCTTC
abundance: .
j_gene: TRBJ1-2
v_gene: TRBV29-1
d_gene: .

CDR3aa: CAWTAGGWEQFF
CDR3nt: TGTGCCTGGACAGCAGGGGGATGGGAGCAGTTCTTC
abundance: few
j_gene: TRBJ2-1
v_gene: TRBV30
d_gene: TRBD1

CDR3aa: CSVEDYSPETQYF
CDR3nt: TGCAGCGTTGAAGATTATAGCCCGGAGACCCAGTACTTC
abundance: .
j_gene: TRBJ2-5
v_gene: TRBV29-1
d_gene: .

CDR3aa: CASTDRSSYNSPLHF
CDR3nt: TGTGCCAGCACAGACAGGAGCTCCTATAATTCACCCCTCCACTTT
abundance: once
j_gene: TRBJ1-6
v_gene: TRBV6-1
d_gene: .

CDR3aa: CASSLSGSYEQYF
CDR3nt: TGTGCCAGCAGTTTATCAGGGTCCTACGAGCAGTACTTC
abundance: many
j_gene: TRBJ2-7
v_gene: TRBV27
d_gene: .

CDR3aa: CSATLLAGSSHEQYF
CDR3nt: TGCAGTGCTACTCTACTAGCGGGATCTTCCCACGAGCAGTACTTC
abundance: .
j_gene: TRBJ2-7
v_gene: TRBV20-1
d_gene: TRBD2

CDR3aa: CAISDIDLYSGNTIYF
CDR3nt: TGTGCCATCAGTGATATAGACTTATACTCTGGAAACACCATATATTTT
abundance: .
j_gene: TRBJ1-3
v_gene: TRBV10-3
d_gene: .

CDR3aa: CASSEPYHLDRGLNTEAFF
CDR3nt: TGTGCCAGCAGTGAACCCTACCACCTTGACAGGGGGTTGAACACTGAAGCTTTCTTT
abundance: .
j_gene: TRBJ1-1
v_gene: TRBV2
d_gene: TRBD1

CDR3aa: CASSLPRPGGETQYF
CDR3nt: TGCGCCAGCAGCCTCCCGAGGCCGGGTGGAGAGACCCAGTACTTC
abundance: .
j_gene: TRBJ2-5
v_gene: TRBV5-1
d_gene: .

CDR3aa: CASSPRQGVFSETQYF
CDR3nt: TGTGCCAGCAGTCCAAGACAGGGGGTCTTCTCAGAGACCCAGTACTTC
abundance: once
j_gene: TRBJ2-5
v_gene: TRBV28
d_gene: TRBD1

CDR3aa: CASSPDTGTGGDGYTF
CDR3nt: TGTGCCAGCAGTCCCGACACCGGGACAGGGGGCGATGGCTACACCTTC
abundance: .
j_gene: TRBJ1-2
v_gene: TRBV7-9
d_gene: TRBD1

CDR3aa: CASSFQAYGYTF
CDR3nt: TGTGCCAGCAGCTTTCAAGCCTATGGCTACACCTTC
abundance: .
j_gene: TRBJ1-2
v_gene: TRBV7-9
d_gene: .

CDR3aa: CASSLPGLLPYEQYF
CDR3nt: TGTGCCAGCAGTCTACCGGGACTGCTACCCTACGAGCAGTACTTC
abundance: .
j_gene: TRBJ2-7
v_gene: TRBV27
d_gene: .

CDR3aa: CASSLVAGGTDTQYF
CDR3nt: TGTGCCAGCAGCTTGGTAGCGGGAGGCACAGATACGCAGTATTTT
abundance: once
j_gene: TRBJ2-3
v_gene: TRBV7-6
d_gene: TRBD2

CDR3aa: CASSSEGSSGVGLYEQYF
CDR3nt: TGTGCCAGCAGCTCCGAAGGGTCTAGCGGGGTTGGCCTCTACGAGCAGTACTTC
abundance: .
j_gene: TRBJ2-7
v_gene: TRBV7-9
d_gene: TRBD2

CDR3aa: CASSQEDRRVGNQPQHF
CDR3nt: TGCGCCAGCAGCCAAGAGGACAGGAGGGTCGGCAATCAGCCCCAGCATTTT
abundance: once
j_gene: TRBJ1-5
v_gene: TRBV4-1
d_gene: TRBD1

CDR3aa: CASSLSESGVTEAFF
CDR3nt: TGTGCCAGCAGCTTGTCAGAGTCGGGTGTCACTGAAGCTTTCTTT
abundance: .
j_gene: TRBJ1-1
v_gene: TRBV5-4
d_gene: .

CDR3aa: CASSQARSHEQYF
CDR3nt: TGCGCCAGCAGCCAAGCACGAAGTCACGAGCAGTACTTC
abundance: .
j_gene: TRBJ2-7
v_gene: TRBV4-1
d_gene: .

CDR3aa: CAWTPSPVNEQFF
CDR3nt: TGTGCCTGGACCCCGAGTCCTGTCAATGAGCAGTTCTTC
abundance: .
j_gene: TRBJ2-1
v_gene: TRBV30
d_gene: .

CDR3aa: CASSETGTGDGYTF
CDR3nt: TGTGCCAGCAGTGAGACCGGGACAGGGGATGGCTACACCTTC
abundance: few
j_gene: TRBJ1-2
v_gene: TRBV6-1
d_gene: TRBD1

CDR3aa: CASSPSSSGRWYNEQFF
CDR3nt: TGTGCCAGCAGCCCATCCTCTAGCGGGAGATGGTACAATGAGCAGTTCTTC
abundance: .
j_gene: TRBJ2-1
v_gene: TRBV7-9
d_gene: TRBD2

CDR3aa: CASSQEWTASSYEQYF
CDR3nt: TGCGCCAGCAGCCAAGAGTGGACTGCAAGCTCCTACGAGCAGTACTTC
abundance: .
j_gene: TRBJ2-7
v_gene: TRBV4-1
d_gene: .

CDR3aa: CASSQSPLSSYEQYF
CDR3nt: TGTGCCAGCAGCCAATCCCCCCTAAGCTCCTACGAGCAGTACTTC
abundance: few
j_gene: TRBJ2-7
v_gene: TRBV4-2
d_gene: .

CDR3aa: CASSRTRHAPYNEQFF
CDR3nt: TGTGCCAGCAGCAGAACCCGACACGCGCCCTACAATGAGCAGTTCTTC
abundance: .
j_gene: TRBJ2-1
v_gene: TRBV5-6
d_gene: .

CDR3aa: CASSVFPGQLTDTQYF
CDR3nt: TGTGCCAGCAGCGTTTTCCCTGGACAGCTCACAGATACGCAGTATTTT
abundance: .
j_gene: TRBJ2-3
v_gene: TRBV9
d_gene: .

CDR3aa: CASTWTDEAFF
CDR3nt: TGTGCCAGCACTTGGACGGATGAAGCTTTCTTT
abundance: once
j_gene: TRBJ1-1
v_gene: TRBV6-1
d_gene: .

CDR3aa: CASSEATSFTGELFF
CDR3nt: TGTGCCAGCAGTGAAGCGACTAGCTTCACCGGGGAGCTGTTTTTT
abundance: .
j_gene: TRBJ2-2
v_gene: TRBV6-1
d_gene: TRBD2

CDR3aa: CASSLALQVSYNSPLHF
CDR3nt: TGTGCCAGCAGTTTAGCGCTTCAGGTCTCCTATAATTCACCCCTCCACTTT
abundance: once
j_gene: TRBJ1-6
v_gene: TRBV12-3/TRBV12-4
d_gene: .

CDR3aa: CASSKPRGATYEQYF
CDR3nt: TGTGCCAGCAGCAAACCCAGGGGCGCGACCTACGAGCAGTACTTC
abundance: .
j_gene: TRBJ2-7
v_gene: TRBV11-1
d_gene: .

CDR3aa: CSARDPSTGIIYGYTF
CDR3nt: TGCAGTGCTAGAGATCCAAGTACAGGGATTATCTATGGCTACACCTTC
abundance: .
j_gene: TRBJ1-2
v_gene: TRBV20-1
d_gene: .

CDR3aa: CASSTPYNEQFF
CDR3nt: TGTGCCAGCAGCACCCCCTACAATGAGCAGTTCTTC
abundance: .
j_gene: TRBJ2-1
v_gene: TRBV13
d_gene: .

CDR3aa: CATSSGGDNYQPQHF
CDR3nt: TGTGCCACCAGCAGTGGAGGTGACAATTATCAGCCCCAGCATTTT
abundance: .
j_gene: TRBJ1-5
v_gene: TRBV15
d_gene: .